One and the same sample provided the 30 T cell receptor beta chains below, sequenced in a study of CD8+ T cells in alopecia areata. Sequencing used cDNA as its template, made by extracting RNA and reverse transcribing it. This table comes from immunoSEQ multiplex PCR, and its TCRdb copy is limited to in-frame clones, with some not included. The data show around 60,000 clones, approximately 44% seen once. Treatment given: oral pan-JAK inhibitor, 5-10 mg twice daily. The sample here was CD8+ T cells sorted from blood, taken around week 37, from a patient treated with tofacitinib. The receptor set was obtained from a human donor with alopecia areata.

The chain couples TRBV27 to TRBJ2-1, with 8 nucleotides matching TRBD2. There are 15 residues in the CDR3. The V gene's germline CDR1 is MNHEY and CDR2 SMNVEV (reference sequence). J lost 7 bases, V lost 3 bases, and 8 bases had no gene match. CDR3 region: CASSLKAGGGNEQFF. CDR3 DNA sequence: TGTGCCAGCAGTTTGAAGGCGGGAGGAGGGAATGAGCAGTTCTTC.

The genes are TRBV27 and TRBJ1-5; no reliable D call. Germline V gives CDR1 MNHEY, CDR2 SMNVEV (reference sequence). The CDR3 covers 12 residues. V lost 3 bases, J lost 7 bases, and 7 bases lay in between. CDR3 sequence: CASSFSGQPQHF. CDR3 bases: TGTGCCAGCAGTTTTAGCGGGCAGCCCCAGCATTTT.

The chain employs TRBV9 and TRBJ2-5; possibly TRBD2 for D (5 bases). Trimming took off 4 bases at V and 3 bases at J, with 10 bases between the two ends. Germline V gives CDR1 SGDLS, CDR2 YYNGEE. This CDR3 is built from 13 residues. Here the CDR3 reads CASSPTGKETQYF. The CDR3 bases are TGTGCCAGCAGCCCGACGGGGAAAGAGACCCAGTACTTC.

V and J are TRBV5-1 and TRBJ2-5; the D gene is possibly TRBD2 (7 bases). This CDR3 spans 14 amino acids. Trimming removed 0 bases at V and 7 bases at J, with 13 bases between. Germline lookup yields CDR1 SGHRS and CDR2 YFSETQ. CDR3 bases: TGCGCCAGCAGCTTGGAGGCGGGGGCAAGGACCCAGTACTTC. Residues: CASSLEAGARTQYF.

V is TRBV6-5 and J is TRBJ1-1; no firm D call. CDR3 length: 13 residues. Trimming pared 2 bases from V and 1 base from J, leaving 5 bases between. Germline V gene lookup returns CDR1 MNHEY and CDR2 SVGAGI. The CDR3 is CASSYGRNTEAFF. The DNA of the CDR3 is TGTGCCAGCAGTTACGGCAGGAACACTGAAGCTTTCTTT.

The CDR3 coding sequence is TGCGCCAGCAGCCAAGATTGGTCTAGCGGGAGTATTTCCTACGAGCAGTACTTC. This translates into CASSQDWSSGSISYEQYF. This chain joins TRBV4-1 and TRBJ2-7; TRBD2 agrees at 10 bases. This CDR3 has 18 amino acids. The ends lost 0 bases at V and 1 base at J; junction bases unmatched: 9. Per germline, CDR1 MGHRA and CDR2 YSYEKL.

The chain joins TRBV30 to TRBJ1-5; 9 bases map to TRBD1. Germline lookup yields CDR1 GTSNPN and CDR2 SVGIG (reference sequence). V dropped 0 bases and J dropped 5; count of bases not matched to a gene: 5. This CDR3 has 15 amino acids. Here the CDR3 DNA reads TGTGCCTGGAGTGTCGGGACAGGGCTCCATCAGCCCCAGCATTTT. Protein product: CAWSVGTGLHQPQHF.

The chain has TRBV9 and TRBJ1-5, with a weak D call TRBD1 (6 bases). The CDR3 totals 14 residues. The V gene lost 4 bases and the J gene lost 5 bases, with 13 bases spanning the gap. CDR1 and CDR2 (germline): SGDLS, YYNGEE. The CDR3: CASSPGDGHQPQHF. The DNA of the CDR3 is TGTGCCAGCAGCCCAGGGGATGGGCATCAGCCCCAGCATTTT.

J is TRBJ1-5 and V is TRBV6-5; D perhaps matches TRBD1 (5 bases). The V and J ends lost 6 bases and 1 base respectively, with 10 bases between them. The CDR3 length is 14 residues. Germline CDR1 and CDR2: MNHEY and SVGAGI. CDR3 residues: CASSLGGSNQPQHF. CDR3 bases: TGTGCCAGCAGCCTGGGGGGAAGCAATCAGCCCCAGCATTTT.

This clone occurred a few times. The J gene is TRBJ2-1, the V gene TRBV7-9; TRBD2 matches 7 bases. Germline CDR1 SEHNR, CDR2 FQNEAQ (reference sequence). With V trimmed by 5 bases and J by 10 bases, 5 bases remained unmatched. The CDR3 totals 12 residues. The DNA of the CDR3 is TGTGCCAGCAGCCCAAGACTAGCAGAGCAGTTCTTC. As protein: CASSPRLAEQFF.

The rearrangement joins TRBV7-8 to TRBJ1-5; 9 nucleotides align to TRBD1. The CDR3 is 15 amino acids. The V and J ends lost 3 bases and 3 bases, in that order; junction bases with no gene match: 3. Germline V gene data show CDR1 as SGHVS and CDR2 as FQNEAQ. In DNA form, the CDR3 reads TGTGCCAGCAGCTTCGGGACAGGGATCAATCAGCCCCAGCATTTT. It yields the protein CASSFGTGINQPQHF.

This chain joins TRBV4-1 and TRBJ2-3, with D possibly matching TRBD2 (6 bases). The CDR3 runs to 15 residues. Germline assignment: CDR1 MGHRA and CDR2 YSYEKL. V was clipped by 3 bases and J by 8 bases, with 18 bases between them. In DNA form, the CDR3 reads TGCGCCAGCAGCCAGGGCCATCGGGAGAAGGGTACGCAGTATTTT. Translating it yields CASSQGHREKGTQYF.

This chain uses TRBV9 with TRBJ2-1; D is ambiguous. CDR1 is SGDLS and CDR2 is YYNGEE in the germline V gene. This CDR3 spans 14 amino acids. V was clipped by 0 bases and J by 4 bases, with 8 bases between them. CDR3 bases: TGTGCCAGCAGCGTAGAGGGCAGATACAATGAGCAGTTCTTC. Translating it yields CASSVEGRYNEQFF.

J is TRBJ2-5 and V is TRBV6-5, with D possibly matching TRBD1 (5 bases). CDR3 length equals 13 residues. V shed 8 bases and J shed 2 bases, with 12 bases lying between them. The V gene's germline CDR1 is MNHEY and CDR2 SVGAGI. The CDR3 reads CASGKDKQETQYF. In DNA form, the CDR3 reads TGTGCCAGCGGGAAGGACAAACAAGAGACCCAGTACTTC.

This sequence joins TRBV29-1 and TRBJ1-1, with 8 bases identical to TRBD1. This CDR3 spans 11 amino acids. Germline CDR1 SQVTM, CDR2 ANQGSEA. J was trimmed by 11 bases and V by 2 bases; bases with no gene match: 4. The CDR3 DNA reads TGCAGCGTTGAACAGAACAGGGGGGCTTTCTTT. Amino acids: CSVEQNRGAFF.

This clone was recorded a few times. The CDR3: CASSQETPAETQYF. CDR3 DNA sequence: TGCGCCAGCAGCCAAGAGACTCCCGCGGAGACCCAGTACTTC. The genes are TRBV4-1 and TRBJ2-5; D remains ambiguous. V lost 0 bases, J lost 5 bases, and 10 bases lay in between. Germline V gene data show CDR1 as MGHRA and CDR2 as YSYEKL. The length of the CDR3 is 14 residues.

The chain has TRBV9 and TRBJ2-2; D is perhaps TRBD1 or TRBD2 (5 bases each). V was clipped by 7 bases and J by 0 bases, with 7 bases between them. The germline gives CDR1 SGDLS, CDR2 YYNGEE. This CDR3 spans 13 amino acids. DNA for the CDR3: TGTGCCAGCTCGGGACCGAACACCGGGGAGCTGTTTTTT. This sequence encodes CASSGPNTGELFF. The full variable domain, completed using reference TRBV9 and TRBJ2-2, is DSGVTQTPKHLITATGQRVTLRCSPRSGDLSVYWYQQSLDQGLQFLIQYYNGEERAKGNILERFSAQQFPDLHSELNLSSLELGDSALYFCASSGPNTGELFFGEGSRLTVL.

The genes are TRBV7-2 and TRBJ2-5, with 8 bases aligning to TRBD1. CDR1 is SGHTA and CDR2 is FQGNSA in the germline V gene. The ends lost 5 bases at V and 5 bases at J; junction bases unmatched: 13. The CDR3 is made up of 16 amino acids. CDR3 bases: TGTGCCAGCAGCCCAGACGCCAGGGGGCGCCGGGAGACCCAGTACTTC. It yields the protein CASSPDARGRRETQYF.

The DNA for the CDR3 is TGTGCCACCGCGGGGGGCCAAGAGACCCAGTACTTC. The encoded protein is CATAGGQETQYF. This chain uses TRBV7-9 with TRBJ2-5, with 8 nucleotides matching TRBD2. The germline gives CDR1 SEHNR, CDR2 FQNEAQ (reference sequence). This CDR3 contains 12 residues. The V gene end was trimmed by 10 bases and the J gene end by 1 base; junction bases not matched to a gene: 2.

This clone was observed a few times. The chain uses TRBV9 and TRBJ2-1; D remains unclear. The CDR3 runs to 11 residues. The germline CDR1 and CDR2 sequences are SGDLS and YYNGEE. V was clipped by 6 bases and J by 9 bases, with 10 bases between them. This CDR3 reads CASTAGGEQFF. In nucleotides, the CDR3 is TGTGCCAGCACCGCTGGCGGTGAGCAGTTCTTC.

The V call is TRBV4-1, the J call TRBJ2-1; D not certain. Trimming removed 1 base from V and 5 bases from J, with 9 bases in between. This CDR3 has 14 amino acids. Germline loops: CDR1 MGHRA, CDR2 YSYEKL. The CDR3 reads CASSQGNLDNEQFF. The CDR3 DNA reads TGCGCCAGCAGCCAAGGGAACCTGGACAATGAGCAGTTCTTC.

The chain uses TRBV29-1 and TRBJ2-5; D is uncertain. Trimming took off 2 bases at V and 2 bases at J, with 9 bases between the two ends. The V gene's germline CDR1 is SQVTM and CDR2 ANQGSEA. CDR3 size: 13 residues. CDR3 sequence (DNA): TGCAGCGTTGAACTTGTCCGACAAGAGACCCAGTACTTC. Amino acids: CSVELVRQETQYF.

The chain employs TRBV7-2 and TRBJ1-5; no clear D gene. Germline V gene sequence: CDR1 SGHTA, CDR2 FQGNSA. This CDR3 is built from 13 residues. Between the trimmed V and J ends, which lost 5 bases and 6 bases, there was a span of 11 bases. This CDR3 is CASSPPGVQPQHF. The CDR3 DNA reads as TGTGCCAGCAGCCCACCTGGGGTTCAGCCCCAGCATTTT.

V usage is TRBV4-2 and J usage is TRBJ2-2, with TRBD2 as a possible D gene (6 bases). CDR3 length: 15 amino acids. Germline V lookup: CDR1 LGHNA, CDR2 YNFKEQ. V lost 4 bases, J lost 4 bases, and 13 bases lay in between. The CDR3 sequence: CASSPPGVGTGELFF. Here the CDR3 DNA reads TGTGCCAGCAGCCCACCGGGGGTTGGCACCGGGGAGCTGTTTTTT.

The chain couples TRBV5-1 to TRBJ2-1; 9 bases map to TRBD2. V gave up 0 bases and J gave up 5 bases; unmatched junction bases: 6. Per germline, CDR1 SGHRS and CDR2 YFSETQ. The CDR3 spans 16 residues. Here the CDR3 reads CASSLAATSGHNEQFF. The CDR3 region has the DNA TGCGCCAGCAGCTTGGCAGCGACTAGCGGTCACAATGAGCAGTTCTTC.

The genes are TRBV29-1 and TRBJ2-1; D ambiguous. Germline CDR1 and CDR2: SQVTM and ANQGSEA. The CDR3 is 18 residues long. Trimming pared 0 bases from V and 5 bases from J, leaving 23 bases between. The CDR3 spells CSVEDLLPRRSQDNEQFF. The CDR3 nucleotides are TGCAGCGTTGAAGATCTTCTTCCTCGACGGTCCCAGGACAATGAGCAGTTCTTC.

V is TRBV29-1 and J is TRBJ2-7; D gene unclear. Trimming shortened V by 5 bases and J by 4 bases, and 12 bases separated the two germline ends. The CDR3 length is 12 residues. CDR1 is SQVTM, CDR2 ANQGSEA, per germline. The CDR3 spells CSVSNFEYEQYF. In DNA, the CDR3 is TGCAGCGTTTCCAACTTCGAGTACGAGCAGTACTTC.

This sequence joins TRBV10-2 and TRBJ1-1; D gene ambiguous. From germline, CDR1 is WSHSY and CDR2 SAAADI. The CDR3 length is 10 residues. The ends were cut back, 6 bases at V and 7 bases at J, with 6 bases in the middle. The CDR3 loop is CASRDGEAFF. The CDR3 nucleotides are TGCGCCAGCAGGGACGGTGAAGCTTTCTTT.

This rearrangement joins TRBV4-1 to TRBJ2-5, with D possibly TRBD1 on 5 matching bases. Deletions cut 1 base from V and 4 bases from J, with 13 bases between. The CDR3 has 15 residues. The V gene's germline CDR1 is MGHRA and CDR2 YSYEKL. The CDR3 DNA reads TGCGCCAGCAGCCAAGTGTCCAGGGAAGGAGAGACCCAGTACTTC. Translating it yields CASSQVSREGETQYF.

The chain recombines TRBV2 with TRBJ2-5; TRBD2 might be the D (5 bases). This CDR3 is 13 amino acids long. The ends were cut back, 11 bases at V and 4 bases at J, with 17 bases in the middle. Germline CDR1 and CDR2: SNHLY and FYNNEI. CDR3 nucleotide sequence: TGTGCCCGAGGAGAAGATGAGGGAGAGACCCAGTACTTC. Translation gives CARGEDEGETQYF.